The present T cell receptor (beta chain) was sequenced within a study of CD8+CD57+ T cells in acquired aplastic anemia. About the research overall: Sorted CD4+ and CD8+ cell DNA averaged roughly 3.2 ug. General study points: Patients and controls were not found to differ significantly in CD8+ Simpson's diversity. Overlapping CD8+ CDR3 repertoires of patients and controls contained around 31 shared sequences.

On this clonotype: Antigen unknown.

Germline V CDR1 and CDR2: DFQATT, SNEGSKA (reference sequence). V was pared by 1 base and J by 0 bases, with 12 bases between. The CDR3 has 15 amino acids. Genomic DNA served as template for TCR beta VDJ and CDR3 profiling. Each CDR3 protein is one row after TCRdb ran MiXCR on the reads. The table has 150,000 to 200,000 distinct CDR3 sequences, 64% seen once. The clonotype originates from a human donor with severe aplastic anemia or a healthy control (not recorded which). The rearrangement links TRBV20-1 to TRBJ1-1; D is uncertain. The sequenced sample consisted of sorted CD4+, CD8+, or CD8+CD57+ T cells (not recorded which) from PBMCs. The CDR3 reads CSARAGEYMNTEAFF. CDR3 nucleotides: TGCAGTGCTAGAGCCGGGGAGTATATGAACACTGAAGCTTTCTTT.